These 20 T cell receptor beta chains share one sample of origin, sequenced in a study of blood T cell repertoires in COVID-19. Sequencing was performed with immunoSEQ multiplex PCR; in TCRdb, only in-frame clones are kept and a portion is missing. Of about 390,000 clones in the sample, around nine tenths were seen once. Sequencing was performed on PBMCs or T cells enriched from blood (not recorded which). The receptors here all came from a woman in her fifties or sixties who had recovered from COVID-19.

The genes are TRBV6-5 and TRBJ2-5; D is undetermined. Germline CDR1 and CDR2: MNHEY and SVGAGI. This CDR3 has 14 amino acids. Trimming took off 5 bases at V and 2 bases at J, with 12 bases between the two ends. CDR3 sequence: CASSLDTIQETQYF. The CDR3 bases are TGTGCCAGCAGTCTTGACACAATACAAGAGACCCAGTACTTC.

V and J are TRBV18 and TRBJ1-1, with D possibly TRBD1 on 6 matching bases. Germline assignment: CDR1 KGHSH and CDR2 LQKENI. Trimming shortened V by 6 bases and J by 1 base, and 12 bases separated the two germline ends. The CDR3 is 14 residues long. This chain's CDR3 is CASSPDRQNTEAFF. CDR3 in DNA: TGTGCCAGCTCCCCGGACAGACAGAACACTGAAGCTTTCTTT.

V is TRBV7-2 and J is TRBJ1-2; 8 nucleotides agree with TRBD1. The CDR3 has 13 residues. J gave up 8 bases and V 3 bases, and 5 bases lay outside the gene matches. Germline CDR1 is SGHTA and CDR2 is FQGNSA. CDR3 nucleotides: TGTGCCAGCAGCTTCCGACAGGGGCAGGGCTACACCTTC. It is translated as CASSFRQGQGYTF.

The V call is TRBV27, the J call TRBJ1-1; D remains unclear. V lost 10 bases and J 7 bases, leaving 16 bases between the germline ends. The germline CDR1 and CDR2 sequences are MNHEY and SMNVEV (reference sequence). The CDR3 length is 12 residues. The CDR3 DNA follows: TGTGCCACCAGCAGGCCAGGATATGAAGCTTTCTTT. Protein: CATSRPGYEAFF.

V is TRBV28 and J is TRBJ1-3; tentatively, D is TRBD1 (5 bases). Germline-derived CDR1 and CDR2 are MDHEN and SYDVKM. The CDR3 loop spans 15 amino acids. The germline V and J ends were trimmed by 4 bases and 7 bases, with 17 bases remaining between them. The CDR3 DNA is TGTGCCAGCAGTTCCTCCGGGACGGGAGGGAACACCATATATTTT. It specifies CASSSSGTGGNTIYF.

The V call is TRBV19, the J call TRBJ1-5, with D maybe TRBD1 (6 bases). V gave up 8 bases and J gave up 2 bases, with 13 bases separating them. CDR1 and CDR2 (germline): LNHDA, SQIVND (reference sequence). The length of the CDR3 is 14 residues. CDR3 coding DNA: TGTGCCAGTGCAGGGGAAAAGGGCAATCAGCCCCAGCATTTT. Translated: CASAGEKGNQPQHF.

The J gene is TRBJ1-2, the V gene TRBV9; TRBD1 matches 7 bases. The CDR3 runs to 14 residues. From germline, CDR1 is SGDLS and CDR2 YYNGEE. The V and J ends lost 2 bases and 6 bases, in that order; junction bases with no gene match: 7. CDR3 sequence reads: CASSVTGTDHGYTF. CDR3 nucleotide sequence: TGTGCCAGCAGCGTGACCGGGACAGACCATGGCTACACCTTC.

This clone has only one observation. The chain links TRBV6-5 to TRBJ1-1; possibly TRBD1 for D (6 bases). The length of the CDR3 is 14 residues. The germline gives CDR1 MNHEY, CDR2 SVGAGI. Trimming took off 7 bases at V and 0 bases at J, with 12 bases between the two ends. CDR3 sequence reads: CASTRTDLNTEAFF. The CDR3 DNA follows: TGTGCCAGCACCCGGACAGATTTGAACACTGAAGCTTTCTTT.

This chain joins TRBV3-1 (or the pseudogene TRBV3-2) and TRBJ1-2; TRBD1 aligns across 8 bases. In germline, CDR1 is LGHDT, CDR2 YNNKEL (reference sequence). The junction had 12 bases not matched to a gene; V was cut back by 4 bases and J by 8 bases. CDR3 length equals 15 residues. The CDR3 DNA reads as TGTGCCAGCAGCCCCGGACAGGGCAAAGGTTGGGGCTACACCTTC. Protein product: CASSPGQGKGWGYTF.

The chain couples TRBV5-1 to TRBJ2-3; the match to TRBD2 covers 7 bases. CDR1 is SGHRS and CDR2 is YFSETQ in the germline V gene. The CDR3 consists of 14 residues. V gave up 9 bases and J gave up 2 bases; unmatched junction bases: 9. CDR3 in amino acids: CATATSWDTDTQYF. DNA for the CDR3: TGCGCCACCGCGACTAGCTGGGACACAGATACGCAGTATTTT.

The CDR3 protein is CASSFRQIYNEQFF. The CDR3 DNA sequence: TGTGCCAGCAGTTTCCGACAAATATACAATGAGCAGTTCTTC. The chain employs TRBV27 and TRBJ2-1; D not resolved. CDR3 size: 14 residues. CDR1 and CDR2 from the germline V gene are MNHEY and SMNVEV (reference sequence). With 3 bases removed from V and 4 bases from J, the gap between germline ends came to 10 bases.

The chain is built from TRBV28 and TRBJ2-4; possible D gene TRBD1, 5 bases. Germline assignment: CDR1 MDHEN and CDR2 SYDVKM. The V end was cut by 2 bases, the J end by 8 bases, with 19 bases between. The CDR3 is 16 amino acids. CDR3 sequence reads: CASSLKGLGLGYIQYF. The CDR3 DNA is TGTGCCAGCAGTTTAAAAGGTCTGGGGCTGGGGTACATTCAGTACTTC.

The CDR3 bases are TGTGCCTGGAGTACCCCGATCAGGGGGGCCACCGGGGAGCTGTTTTTT. Its protein product is CAWSTPIRGATGELFF. The rearrangement links TRBV30 to TRBJ2-2, with D possibly matching TRBD1 (7 bases). V lost 2 bases and J 4 bases, leaving 17 bases between the germline ends. There are 16 residues in the CDR3. From germline, CDR1 is GTSNPN and CDR2 SVGIG (reference sequence). Using reference TRBV30 and TRBJ2-2 for the parts outside the CDR3, the full variable domain is SQTIHQWPATLVQPVGSPLSLECTVEGTSNPNLYWYRQAAGRGLQLLFYSVGIGQISSEVPQNLSASRPQDRQFILSSKKLLLSDSGFYLCAWSTPIRGATGELFFGEGSRLTVL.

CDR3 in DNA: TGCGCCAGCAGCCAAGTTAGCGGGGTGGCGAACACCGGGGAGCTGTTTTTT. As protein: CASSQVSGVANTGELFF. The J gene is TRBJ2-2, the V gene TRBV4-1; 8 bases align to TRBD2. This CDR3 region has 17 residues. CDR1 is MGHRA, CDR2 YSYEKL, per germline. Losses at the gene ends were 1 base for V and 0 bases for J; bases not matched to a gene: 4.

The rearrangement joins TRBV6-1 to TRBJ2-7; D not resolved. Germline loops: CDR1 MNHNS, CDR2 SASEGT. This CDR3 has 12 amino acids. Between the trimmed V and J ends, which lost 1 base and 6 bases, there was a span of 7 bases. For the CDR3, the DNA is TGTGCCAGCAGTGAAGTGTTGAGCGAGCAGTACTTC. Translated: CASSEVLSEQYF.

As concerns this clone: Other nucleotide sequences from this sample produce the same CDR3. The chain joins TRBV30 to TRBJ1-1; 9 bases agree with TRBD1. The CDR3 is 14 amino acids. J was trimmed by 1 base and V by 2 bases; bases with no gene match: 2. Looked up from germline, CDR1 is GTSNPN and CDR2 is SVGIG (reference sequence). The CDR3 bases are TGTGCCTGGAGTCTGGGACAGGGGAACACTGAAGCTTTCTTT. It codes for CAWSLGQGNTEAFF.

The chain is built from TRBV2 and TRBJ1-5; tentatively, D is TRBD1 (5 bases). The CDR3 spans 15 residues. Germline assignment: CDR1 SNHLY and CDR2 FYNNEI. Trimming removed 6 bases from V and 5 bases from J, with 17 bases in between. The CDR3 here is CASRKGGGYDQPQHF. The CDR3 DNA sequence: TGTGCCAGCAGGAAAGGCGGGGGGTACGATCAGCCCCAGCATTTT.

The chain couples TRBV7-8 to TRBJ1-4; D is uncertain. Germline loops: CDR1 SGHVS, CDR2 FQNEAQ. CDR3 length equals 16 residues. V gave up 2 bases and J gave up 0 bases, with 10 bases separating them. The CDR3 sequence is CASSLMGSSTNEKLFF. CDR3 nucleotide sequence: TGTGCCAGCAGCTTAATGGGCAGTTCAACTAATGAAAAACTGTTTTTT.

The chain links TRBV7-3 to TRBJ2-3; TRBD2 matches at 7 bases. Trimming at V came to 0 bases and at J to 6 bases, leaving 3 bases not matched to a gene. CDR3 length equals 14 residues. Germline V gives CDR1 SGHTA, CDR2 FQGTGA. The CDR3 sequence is CASSLTISGDTQYF. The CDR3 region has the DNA TGTGCCAGCAGCTTAACGATTAGCGGGGATACGCAGTATTTT.

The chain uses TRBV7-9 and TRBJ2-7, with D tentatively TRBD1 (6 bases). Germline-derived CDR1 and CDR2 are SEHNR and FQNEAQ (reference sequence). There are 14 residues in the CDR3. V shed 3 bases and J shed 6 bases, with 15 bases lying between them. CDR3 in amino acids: CASSLVTGKGEQYF. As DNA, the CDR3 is TGTGCCAGCAGCTTGGTCACAGGGAAGGGCGAGCAGTACTTC. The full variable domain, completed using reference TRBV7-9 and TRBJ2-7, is DTGVSQNPRHKITKRGQNVTFRCDPISEHNRLYWYRQTLGQGPEFLTYFQNEAQLEKSRLLSDRFSAERPKGSFSTLEIQRTEQGDSAMYLCASSLVTGKGEQYFGPGTRLTVT.